This is a list of T cell receptor beta chains from one sample in a study of beta chain features in type 1 diabetes. Profiled with immunoSEQ multiplex PCR; TCRdb holds only in-frame clones, not every one. Of about 360,000 clones listed, around 13% are singletons. The sequenced material came from naive CD4+ T cells from blood. These receptors all stem from a man in his late teens or twenties in good health. Each CDR3 is given with its conserved first and last residue. The order of the fields is clone size, D gene, V gene, J gene, CDR3 protein, CDR3 DNA. A D gene is named only where the DNA matches it firmly. Clone size is not always given. Where it is, it says once, few, many or a class for expanded clones.

>-|TRBD1|TRBV12-5|TRBJ1-2
CASGGDRAAPPSGYTF
TGTGCTAGTGGCGGAGACAGGGCCGCCCCGCCGTCTGGCTACACCTTC
>-|-|TRBV30|TRBJ2-2
CAWNSYRELFF
TGTGCCTGGAACTCTTACCGGGAGCTGTTTTTT
>few|TRBD2|TRBV6-1|TRBJ2-3
CASTEGSGGASRQYF
TGTGCCAGCACAGAAGGAAGCGGGGGGGCCAGTCGGCAGTATTTT
>-|-|TRBV27|TRBJ1-5
CASSSRGKGGQPQHF
TGTGCCAGCAGTTCAAGGGGGAAAGGGGGTCAGCCCCAGCATTTT
>-|-|TRBV6-5|TRBJ1-5
CASSYSSHSNQPQHF
TGTGCCAGCAGTTACTCATCACATAGCAATCAGCCCCAGCATTTT
>few|TRBD2|TRBV28|TRBJ2-1
CASTIHGLVGEQFF
TGTGCCAGCACCATACATGGACTAGTAGGTGAGCAGTTCTTC
>-|-|TRBV19|TRBJ2-5
CASSVGAQETQYF
TGTGCCAGTAGTGTCGGAGCTCAAGAGACCCAGTACTTC
>many|-|TRBV29-1|TRBJ2-2
CSVGEGLTGELFF
TGCAGCGTTGGAGAGGGCCTTACCGGGGAGCTGTTTTTT
>few|TRBD1|TRBV28|TRBJ1-2
CASTPGQGRTYGYTF
TGTGCCAGCACCCCTGGACAGGGGAGGACCTATGGCTACACCTTC
>-|-|TRBV30|TRBJ2-7
CAWSRTGSYEQYF
TGTGCCTGGTCAAGAACAGGGTCCTACGAGCAGTACTTC
>few|-|TRBV7-2|TRBJ2-2
CASSLVSGELFF
TGTGCCAGCAGCTTAGTATCCGGGGAGCTGTTTTTT
>few|TRBD1|TRBV11-2|TRBJ2-7
CASSFGQAMSYEQYF
TGTGCCAGCAGCTTCGGACAGGCTATGTCCTACGAGCAGTACTTC
>-|TRBD1|TRBV29-1|TRBJ2-1
CSVRDRVYNEQFF
TGCAGCGTTCGGGACAGGGTCTACAATGAGCAGTTCTTC
>few|TRBD2|TRBV6-5|TRBJ2-1
CASSYFLAGNNEQFF
TGTGCCAGCAGTTACTTCTTAGCGGGGAACAATGAGCAGTTCTTC
>-|TRBD2|TRBV7-2|TRBJ2-1
CASSLAPRGVYNEQFF
TGTGCCAGCAGCTTAGCGCCGCGGGGGGTGTACAATGAGCAGTTCTTC
>-|-|TRBV7-2|TRBJ2-7
CASRLTGYEQYF
TGTGCCAGCAGGTTAACAGGTTACGAGCAGTACTTC
>-|-|TRBV7-3|TRBJ2-2
CASSLIRDTGELFF
TGTGCCAGCAGCTTAATCAGGGACACCGGGGAGCTGTTTTTT
>few|TRBD2|TRBV5-1|TRBJ2-3
CASSVGLAGVDTQYF
TGCGCCAGCAGCGTGGGACTAGCGGGAGTTGATACGCAGTATTTT
>-|TRBD1|TRBV28|TRBJ1-1
CASSYRGAGTEAFF
TGTGCCAGCAGTTACAGGGGAGCCGGCACTGAAGCTTTCTTT
>few|TRBD2|TRBV14|TRBJ2-3
CASSYGLAGGMAQYF
TGTGCCAGCAGCTACGGCCTAGCGGGGGGAATGGCGCAGTATTTT
>-|TRBD2|TRBV30|TRBJ2-1
CAWSPRLASGSRGYNEQFF
TGTGCCTGGAGCCCACGCCTGGCTAGCGGGAGTCGGGGGTACAATGAGCAGTTCTTC
>-|-|TRBV5-6|TRBJ1-1
CASRSTGTNTEAFF
TGTGCCAGCAGATCTACAGGGACGAACACTGAAGCTTTCTTT
>-|-|TRBV9|TRBJ1-3
CASSAGGRDPSGNTTYF
TGTGCCAGCAGCGCTGGGGGCAGGGACCCGTCTGGAAACACCACATATTTT
>few|TRBD2|TRBV2|TRBJ2-3
CASSEPRTSGGTDTQYF
TGTGCCAGCAGTGAACCTAGGACTAGCGGGGGCACAGATACGCAGTATTTT
>-|-|TRBV9|TRBJ1-2
CASSPSGTPYGYTF
TGTGCCAGCAGCCCATCCGGGACACCATATGGCTACACCTTC
>few|-|TRBV9|TRBJ1-2
CASSVDWRDGYTF
TGTGCCAGCAGCGTAGACTGGAGGGATGGCTACACCTTC
>-|-|TRBV9|TRBJ2-7
CASSVNTGPFYEQYF
TGTGCCAGCAGCGTCAACACAGGGCCCTTCTACGAGCAGTACTTC
>-|TRBD1|TRBV7-9|TRBJ1-5
CASSRTGTGGQSQPQHF
TGTGCCAGCAGCCGAACCGGGACAGGGGGTCAAAGTCAGCCCCAGCATTTT
>few|-|TRBV5-6|TRBJ2-4
CASSLRVAKNIQYF
TGTGCCAGCAGCCTACGAGTCGCCAAAAACATTCAGTACTTC
>-|TRBD2|TRBV25-1|TRBJ2-1
CASSVAGGRNEQFF
TGTGCCAGCAGCGTAGCGGGAGGGCGCAATGAGCAGTTCTTC
>few|-|TRBV28|TRBJ2-3
CASSFGGPIAGGTDTQYF
TGTGCCAGCAGTTTTGGAGGACCTATTGCCGGGGGCACAGATACGCAGTATTTT
>-|-|TRBV7-9|TRBJ1-1
CASSLGGHPNTEAFF
TGTGCCAGCAGCTTAGGGGGACACCCGAACACTGAAGCTTTCTTT
>few|TRBD1|TRBV5-6|TRBJ1-2
CASSSTGKYGYTF
TGTGCCAGCAGCTCGACAGGGAAATATGGCTACACCTTC
>-|TRBD2|TRBV7-2|TRBJ2-1
CASSRGTSGSLEQFF
TGTGCCAGCAGCCGAGGGACTAGCGGGAGCCTTGAGCAGTTCTTC
>-|TRBD1|TRBV10-3|TRBJ1-1
CAISEGTGEAFF
TGTGCCATCAGTGAAGGGACAGGTGAAGCTTTCTTT
>few|TRBD1|TRBV7-9|TRBJ2-7
CASSLVWAGGSYEQYF
TGTGCCAGCAGCTTAGTGTGGGCAGGGGGTTCCTACGAGCAGTACTTC
>few|-|TRBV6-6|TRBJ2-7
CASSYSSQEQYF
TGTGCCAGCAGTTACTCGTCACAAGAGCAGTACTTC
>few|-|TRBV6-6|TRBJ1-4
CASSYGPNEKLFF
TGTGCCAGCAGTTACGGGCCTAATGAAAAACTGTTTTTT
>few|-|TRBV5-4|TRBJ2-1
CASSGRIGSEQFF
TGTGCCAGCAGCGGGCGGATAGGGAGCGAGCAGTTCTTC
>-|TRBD2|TRBV7-2|TRBJ2-1
CASSEWGSGPYNEQFF
TGTGCCAGCAGCGAATGGGGTAGCGGGCCATACAATGAGCAGTTCTTC
>-|-|TRBV5-1|TRBJ2-2
CASTFLDTLTGELFF
TGCGCCAGCACTTTCTTGGACACTCTCACCGGGGAGCTGTTTTTT
>few|-|TRBV5-1|TRBJ1-2
CASSLTTGRLYGYTF
TGCGCCAGCAGCTTAACGACAGGCAGACTCTATGGCTACACCTTC
>few|TRBD2|TRBV5-1|TRBJ2-1
CASGRSGGDLNEQFF
TGCGCCAGCGGTCGCAGCGGGGGGGATTTGAATGAGCAGTTCTTC
>few|TRBD1|TRBV5-4|TRBJ1-2
CASSVPGQLNYGYTF
TGTGCCAGCAGCGTCCCGGGACAGCTTAACTATGGCTACACCTTC
>few|-|TRBV18|TRBJ2-7
CASSSGGGSPDEQYF
TGTGCCAGCTCATCGGGGGGCGGGAGTCCGGACGAGCAGTACTTC
>few|-|TRBV4-1|TRBJ2-1
CASSQVQAGERKVF
TGCGCCAGCAGCCAAGTTCAAGCGGGCGAGCGCAAGGTCTTC
>-|-|TRBV4-1|TRBJ2-4
CASSRGRAVETLAKNIQYF
TGCGCCAGCAGCCGTGGGCGGGCAGTGGAAACTCTAGCCAAAAACATTCAGTACTTC
>few|-|TRBV11-3|TRBJ2-3
CASSYRPWADTQYF
TGTGCCAGCAGCTACAGGCCCTGGGCAGATACGCAGTATTTT
>-|TRBD2|TRBV7-6|TRBJ2-7
CASSFSGGAITYEQYF
TGTGCCAGCAGTTTTAGCGGGGGGGCCATAACCTACGAGCAGTACTTC
>-|-|TRBV14|TRBJ1-1
CASSVSRGTEAFF
TGTGCCAGCAGCGTCTCCAGGGGCACTGAAGCTTTCTTT
>few|TRBD2|TRBV30|TRBJ2-3
CASTSGGPGTDTQYF
TGTGCGTCGACTAGCGGGGGGCCTGGCACAGATACGCAGTATTTT
>few|-|TRBV7-2|TRBJ2-7
CASSLAGGEQYF
TGTGCCAGCAGCTTAGCAGGGGGCGAGCAGTACTTC